The 6 T cell receptor beta chains given below trace back to one sample, sequenced in a study of shared clonotypes between healthy human individuals. Measured with immunoSEQ multiplex PCR; TCRdb has only the in-frame clones, and not every one. This sample carries hundreds of thousands of clones, approximately 96% of them seen once, and the ten largest clones take 0.11%. As defined, naive CD8 cells were CD45RO-negative and positively selected for CCR7, with terminally differentiated effector memory CD45RA+ cells excluded. Sequencing input: naive CD8+ T cells sorted from blood. Receptors originate from a woman aged 25 to 39 in good health.

The V gene is TRBV4-1, the J gene TRBJ1-4; D remains unclear. Germline V gives CDR1 MGHRA, CDR2 YSYEKL. The CDR3 sequence is 15 residues long. The V gene lost 5 bases and the J gene lost 5 bases, with 15 bases spanning the gap. CDR3 region: CASSETKQLNEKLFF. The CDR3 DNA sequence: TGCGCCAGCAGCGAGACAAAGCAGTTAAATGAAAAACTGTTTTTT.

CDR3 DNA sequence: TGCAGCGTCGAGGACGGATACAATGAGCAGTTCTTC. Amino acids: CSVEDGYNEQFF. This chain connects TRBV29-1 to TRBJ2-1; D unresolved. V was pared by 6 bases and J by 4 bases, with 10 bases between. This CDR3 is 12 amino acids long. The germline CDR1 and CDR2 sequences are SQVTM and ANQGSEA.

The V call is TRBV27, the J call TRBJ1-5; tentatively, D is TRBD1 (5 bases). The CDR3 contains 15 residues. The germline gives CDR1 MNHEY, CDR2 SMNVEV (reference sequence). V lost 4 bases to trimming and J lost 0 bases, with 10 bases between them. The CDR3 region has the DNA TGTGCCAGCAGTTCACAGGACACTAGCAATCAGCCCCAGCATTTT. This translates into CASSSQDTSNQPQHF.

This rearrangement joins TRBV6-1 to TRBJ2-7; 10 nucleotides match TRBD2. Germline-derived CDR1 and CDR2 are MNHNS and SASEGT. This CDR3 has 16 residues. The V segment lost 2 bases and the J segment 1 base; nucleotides outside the gene matches: 5. The CDR3 sequence: CASSEFGAGGSYEQYF. The CDR3, as DNA: TGTGCCAGCAGTGAATTCGGAGCGGGAGGGTCCTACGAGCAGTACTTC.

The gene calls are TRBV29-1 and TRBJ1-1; D not resolved. The CDR3 is 11 amino acids. V gave up 1 base and J gave up 7 bases, with 7 bases separating them. Germline-derived CDR1 and CDR2 are SQVTM and ANQGSEA. CDR3: CSVEVYDEAFF. The CDR3 DNA reads TGCAGCGTTGAAGTTTACGATGAAGCTTTCTTT. Based on the CDR3 plus reference TRBV29-1 and TRBJ1-1, the full variable domain is SAVISQKPSRDICQRGTSLTIQCQVDSQVTMMFWYRQQPGQSLTLIATANQGSEATYESGFVIDKFPISRPNLTFSTLTVSNMSPEDSSIYLCSVEVYDEAFFGQGTRLTVV.

The chain recombines TRBV4-2 with TRBJ2-7; weak D call: TRBD2 (5 bases). The V end was cut by 1 base, the J end by 8 bases, with 30 bases between. Germline V gene sequence: CDR1 LGHNA, CDR2 YNFKEQ. This CDR3 spans 19 amino acids. The CDR3 here is CASSQGSLGSGLVPSKQYF. CDR3 nucleotide sequence: TGTGCCAGCAGCCAAGGATCTCTTGGAAGCGGCCTCGTCCCGTCAAAGCAGTACTTC.